Here is one T cell receptor (beta chain) with its context. Method: immunoSEQ multiplex PCR; TCRdb's copy keeps in-frame clones and lacks some. The sample yields roughly 110,000 clones, approximately 94% seen once. This entry is derived from a study of brain T cells in children with intractable seizures. The sample here was peripheral blood, taken at surgery. The sequence was obtained from a boy under three years old with hemimegalencephaly and intractable seizures.

In DNA form, the CDR3 reads TGTGCCAGCAGTTTTCGGAACCTTTTCGGGACAGGCAAATGGGAGGAAGCTTTCTTT. Encoded protein: CASSFRNLFGTGKWEEAFF. V gene TRBV28 combines with J gene TRBJ1-1; 8 positions match TRBD1. Per the germline V gene, CDR1 is MDHEN and CDR2 is SYDVKM. The V gene end was trimmed by 3 bases and the J gene end by 8 bases; junction bases not matched to a gene: 23. The CDR3 runs 19 residues.